Below, 4 T cell receptor beta chains from the same sample are listed, as sequenced in a study of long-term antiretroviral therapy in people with HIV. Survey level was the resolution at which the v3.0 immunoSEQ assay ran. The repertoire was sequenced with immunoSEQ multiplex PCR; TCRdb's copy has only in-frame clones and lacks some. The sample has around 6,500 clones, approximately 74% seen once; the top ten hold less than 8%. This specimen was unsorted PBMCs, taken 0.1 years before starting antiretroviral therapy. The origin of the receptors is a young man with HIV.

This chain links TRBV28 with TRBJ1-1; the D is unclear. Deletions cut 2 bases from V and 2 bases from J, with 9 bases between. Germline V gives CDR1 MDHEN, CDR2 SYDVKM. This CDR3 is 14 amino acids long. The CDR3, as DNA: TGTGCCAGCAGTTTAAAGTCAGTAAACACTGAAGCTTTCTTT. Its protein is CASSLKSVNTEAFF.

The chain has TRBV7-2 and TRBJ2-1; 7 bases align to TRBD2. Trimming at V came to 1 base and at J to 5 bases, leaving 11 bases not matched to a gene. The CDR3 consists of 17 residues. The V gene's germline CDR1 is SGHTA and CDR2 FQGNSA. Here the CDR3 DNA reads TGTGCCAGCAGCTTAGTGACTAGCTTCCTTAAGGACAATGAGCAGTTCTTC. Its protein product is CASSLVTSFLKDNEQFF.

CDR3 coding DNA: TGTGCCATCAGTGGCGGGGAGTTGAGGACTGAAGCTTTCTTT. Translating gives CAISGGELRTEAFF. This chain uses TRBV10-3 with TRBJ1-1; D remains unclear. Per the germline V gene, CDR1 is ENHRY and CDR2 is SYGVKD. The CDR3 has 14 amino acids. With 4 bases removed from V and 5 bases from J, the gap between germline ends came to 14 bases.

Comment on this clone: One end of the junction fails to match germline, which may point to a read error. The genes are TRBV7-7 and TRBJ2-5; TRBD1 or TRBD2 may be the D gene (5 bases each). CDR3 length equals 15 residues. From germline, CDR1 is SSHAT and CDR2 FNYEAQ (reference sequence). CDR3 DNA: TGTGCTAGCAGCTTAGGGGTCCCGGGACAAGAGACCCAGTACTTC. Its protein is CASSLGVPGQETQYF.